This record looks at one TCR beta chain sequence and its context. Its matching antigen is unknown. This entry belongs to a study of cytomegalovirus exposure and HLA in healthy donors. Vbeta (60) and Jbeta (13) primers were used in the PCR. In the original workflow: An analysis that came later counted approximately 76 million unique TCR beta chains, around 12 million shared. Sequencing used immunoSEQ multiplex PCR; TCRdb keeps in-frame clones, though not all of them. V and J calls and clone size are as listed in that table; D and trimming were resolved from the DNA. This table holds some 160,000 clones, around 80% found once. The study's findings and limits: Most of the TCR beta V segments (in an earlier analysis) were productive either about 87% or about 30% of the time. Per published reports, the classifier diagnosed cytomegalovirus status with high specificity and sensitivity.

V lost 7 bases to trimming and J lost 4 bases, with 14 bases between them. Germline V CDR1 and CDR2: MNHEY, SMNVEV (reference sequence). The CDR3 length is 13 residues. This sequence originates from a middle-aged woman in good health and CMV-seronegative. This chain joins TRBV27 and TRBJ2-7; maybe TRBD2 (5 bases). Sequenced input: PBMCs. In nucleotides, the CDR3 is TGTGCCAGCAAGGAACTAGATCGGTACGAGCAGTACTTC. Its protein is CASKELDRYEQYF.